This entry is about one TCR beta chain. The antigen is undetermined. This sample was included in a study of shared clonotypes between healthy human individuals. Study-wide context: The study drew on a couple of women and three men aged 18 to 49 as donors. Study observations and caveats: A handful of donors shared about 4.5% of their naive CD4 clonotypes. Memory subsets generally showed smaller estimated richness than naive subsets did.

Method: immunoSEQ multiplex PCR; TCRdb's copy keeps in-frame clones and lacks some. The sample carries roughly 2.5 million clones, about 92% recorded once. Germline CDR1 is MDHEN and CDR2 is SYDVKM. The CDR3 runs to 15 residues. V dropped 6 bases and J dropped 3; count of bases not matched to a gene: 6. The clonotype was recovered from a man aged 18 to 30 in good health. Sequenced material: naive CD4+ T cells sorted from blood. Subset: CD45RA+ positively selected. The chain is built from TRBV28 and TRBJ1-1; 11 bases align to TRBD1. This chain's CDR3 is CASRGPGQGDTEAFF. DNA for the CDR3: TGTGCCAGCAGGGGCCCGGGACAGGGGGACACTGAAGCTTTCTTT.